This passage covers 26 T cell receptor beta chains from one sample sequenced in a study of TIL therapy for anti-PD-1-resistant metastatic lung cancer. Sequencing used immunoSEQ v3. Profiling relied on immunoSEQ multiplex PCR, and the TCRdb table lists in-frame clones only, not all of them. The sample holds more than 9,000 clones, roughly 50% seen once. Time point noted: pre-treatment sample, taken before nivolumab and TIL therapy. Pleural nodules or supraclavicular lymph nodes made up most of the excised metastases sampled. The source material was tumor tissue, sampled at baseline. The receptor set was obtained from a person aged 25 to 85 with non-small cell lung cancer.

This chain links TRBV5-4 with TRBJ1-4, with a weak D call TRBD1 (5 bases). The CDR3 runs 14 residues. V was pared by 6 bases and J by 8 bases, with 17 bases between. Germline lookup yields CDR1 SGHNT and CDR2 YYREEE (reference sequence). The CDR3 is CASTVAGRPEKLFF. Here the CDR3 DNA reads TGTGCCAGCACCGTTGCGGGACGACCCGAAAAACTGTTTTTT.

By share, this clone counts as medium-sized. The chain combines TRBV29-1 with TRBJ2-2, with 9 bases fitting TRBD2. The ends lost 2 bases at V and 2 bases at J; junction bases unmatched: 3. Germline V lookup: CDR1 SQVTM, CDR2 ANQGSEA. The CDR3 totals 15 residues. CDR3: CSVEIAGVNTGELFF. The CDR3 nucleotides read TGCAGCGTTGAAATAGCGGGGGTAAACACCGGGGAGCTGTTTTTT.

This clone came up a few times. CDR3 sequence reads: CASRLDTDGSPLHF. CDR3 DNA: TGTGCCAGCAGATTAGACACGGATGGTTCACCCCTCCACTTT. The chain has TRBV2 and TRBJ1-6; no clear D gene. The germline V and J ends were trimmed by 6 bases and 9 bases, with 15 bases remaining between them. Germline V gives CDR1 SNHLY, CDR2 FYNNEI. The CDR3 contains 14 residues.

The chain employs TRBV6-1 and TRBJ2-4; D gene unclear. The CDR3 spans 15 residues. Trimming pared 1 base from V and 3 bases from J, leaving 10 bases between. The V gene's germline CDR1 is MNHNS and CDR2 SASEGT. CDR3 coding DNA: TGTGCCAGCAGTGAAGATGGGGTCGGCAAAAACATTCAGTACTTC. Translated: CASSEDGVGKNIQYF.

The rearrangement joins TRBV7-2 to TRBJ2-7; the D gene could be TRBD1 or TRBD2 (6 bases each). V dropped 5 bases and J dropped 6 bases, with 14 bases sitting between them. Germline values: CDR1 SGHTA, CDR2 FQGNSA. The CDR3 runs to 13 residues. The CDR3 coding sequence is TGTGCCAGCAGCACGACAGGAGGGTTCGAGCAGTACTTC. It is translated as CASSTTGGFEQYF.

Points on this clone: Within the sample, other DNA sequences also encode this same CDR3. The chain uses TRBV6-5 and TRBJ1-2; 7 nucleotides align to TRBD1. Germline CDR1 is MNHEY and CDR2 is SVGAGI. This CDR3 spans 13 amino acids. V lost 5 bases to trimming and J lost 4 bases; unmatched junction nucleotides: 4. CDR3 nucleotide sequence: TGTGCCAGCAGTCGGGGACAGATCTATGGCTACACCTTC. Protein: CASSRGQIYGYTF.

This chain joins TRBV4-1 and TRBJ1-5, with TRBD1 matching over 8 bases. Trimming took 1 base from V and 7 from J; bases not matched to a gene: 6. The CDR3 is 15 residues long. CDR1 and CDR2 (germline): MGHRA, YSYEKL. CDR3 in amino acids: CASSQVATGDQPQHF. The CDR3 bases are TGCGCCAGCAGCCAAGTTGCGACAGGGGACCAGCCCCAGCATTTT.

V gene TRBV28 combines with J gene TRBJ1-1; tentatively, D is TRBD1 (5 bases). Trimming removed 6 bases from V and 0 bases from J, with 20 bases in between. In germline, CDR1 is MDHEN, CDR2 SYDVKM. CDR3 size: 17 residues. DNA for the CDR3: TGTGCCAGCAGCCCCCCAGGGTATCGGACCGTGAACACTGAAGCTTTCTTT. This encodes CASSPPGYRTVNTEAFF.

V gene TRBV7-3 combines with J gene TRBJ1-6; 7 bases agree with TRBD1. The CDR3 consists of 16 residues. The germline V gene has CDR1 SGHTA and CDR2 FQGTGA. V shed 2 bases and J 8 bases; nucleotides not matched to a gene: 9. In nucleotides, the CDR3 is TGTGCCAGCAGCTTAGGGTTGTCAGGGGGATATTCACCCCTCCACTTT. This encodes CASSLGLSGGYSPLHF.

For the CDR3, the DNA is TGCGCCAGCAGCGCCCGACAGGGGTTAAATGAAAAACTGTTTTTT. It translates to CASSARQGLNEKLFF. V gene TRBV4-1 combines with J gene TRBJ1-4; 8 nucleotides align to TRBD1. This CDR3 has 15 amino acids. V lost 5 bases, J lost 5 bases, and 7 bases stayed unmatched. Germline loops: CDR1 MGHRA, CDR2 YSYEKL.

This clone was picked up a small number of times. The CDR3 DNA reads as TGTGCCAGCAGCCCAGGAGCGAGAACAGATACGCAGTATTTT. The encoded protein is CASSPGARTDTQYF. The chain has TRBV5-6 and TRBJ2-3; D is unclear. The V gene lost 4 bases and the J gene lost 3 bases, with 12 bases spanning the gap. CDR1 is SGHDT, CDR2 YYEEEE, per germline. The length of the CDR3 is 14 residues. Full variable domain (rest looked up from reference TRBV5-6 and TRBJ2-3): DAGVTQSPTHLIKTRGQQVTLRCSPKSGHDTVSWYQQALGQGPQFIFQYYEEEERQRGNFPDRFSGHQFPNYSSELNVNALLLGDSALYLCASSPGARTDTQYFGPGTRLTVL.

The chain is built from TRBV6-6 and TRBJ1-5; no clear D gene. V lost 6 bases and J 4 bases, leaving 13 bases between the germline ends. Germline lookup yields CDR1 MNHNY and CDR2 SVGAGI (reference sequence). The CDR3 spans 14 residues. The CDR3 DNA follows: TGTGCCAGCAGGCCCGGAGGATTGAATCAGCCCCAGCATTTT. Protein product: CASRPGGLNQPQHF.

The rearrangement joins TRBV19 to TRBJ1-2, with unresolved D. The germline V gene has CDR1 LNHDA and CDR2 SQIVND (reference sequence). CDR3 length: 15 amino acids. Trimming stripped 4 bases from V and 7 bases from J, with 19 bases between. CDR3 sequence (DNA): TGTGCCAGTAGTACCGTTCTTATGCGCGGCTCTGGCTACACCTTC. Its translation is CASSTVLMRGSGYTF.

The rearrangement joins TRBV30 to TRBJ1-3; the match to TRBD1 covers 7 bases. CDR1 is GTSNPN, CDR2 SVGIG, per germline (reference sequence). With V trimmed by 5 bases and J by 4 bases, 5 bases remained unmatched. The CDR3 is 13 residues long. The CDR3 region is CAWPRGDGNTIYF. CDR3 DNA: TGTGCCTGGCCCAGGGGGGACGGAAACACCATATATTTT. The complete variable domain, with remaining parts taken from reference TRBV30 and TRBJ1-3, reads SQTIHQWPATLVQPVGSPLSLECTVEGTSNPNLYWYRQAAGRGLQLLFYSVGIGQISSEVPQNLSASRPQDRQFILSSKKLLLSDSGFYLCAWPRGDGNTIYFGEGSWLTVV.

The chain combines TRBV13 with TRBJ2-7, with D unclear. CDR3 length: 15 amino acids. V lost 1 base, J lost 3 bases, and 13 bases lay in between. Germline assignment: CDR1 PRHDT and CDR2 FYEKMQ (reference sequence). CDR3 region: CASSLVNADRYEQYF. The CDR3 coding sequence is TGTGCCAGCAGCTTAGTTAACGCGGACCGCTACGAGCAGTACTTC.

This chain connects TRBV5-1 to TRBJ1-6; D is undetermined. This CDR3 spans 16 amino acids. Germline CDR1 SGHRS, CDR2 YFSETQ. V was pared by 0 bases and J by 6 bases, with 13 bases between. The CDR3 region is CASSLDSRVANSPLHF. DNA of the CDR3: TGCGCCAGCAGCTTGGATTCTCGCGTAGCTAATTCACCCCTCCACTTT.

The chain links TRBV5-3 to TRBJ2-7; 7 bases are shared with TRBD1. TRBV5-3 is an ORF for which the function is uncertain. This CDR3 is built from 12 residues. J was trimmed by 4 bases and V by 10 bases; bases with no gene match: 8. DNA for the CDR3: TGTGCCGAACACAGGGGCACGTACGAGCAGTACTTC. Translated: CAEHRGTYEQYF.

The rearrangement uses TRBV30 and TRBJ1-4; no reliable D call. The germline V gene has CDR1 GTSNPN and CDR2 SVGIG (reference sequence). The CDR3 totals 13 residues. The DNA for the CDR3 is TGTGGGCTCGAAAGGTCAACTAATGAAAAACTGTTTTTT. This encodes CGLERSTNEKLFF.

The chain employs TRBV6-2 or TRBV6-3 and TRBJ1-6; D gene unclear. The V gene's germline CDR1 is MNHEY and CDR2 SVGEGT. This CDR3 spans 14 amino acids. Trimming pared 6 bases from V and 8 bases from J, leaving 14 bases between. The CDR3 sequence: CASSLKVGHSPLHF. DNA for the CDR3: TGTGCCAGCAGCCTAAAGGTCGGGCATTCACCCCTCCACTTT.

In its sample, this clone is medium-sized (0.01 to 0.1%). CDR3 bases: TGTGCCAGTAGTATCGGACAGGAAAAACTGTTTTTT. Its protein is CASSIGQEKLFF. The V and J genes are TRBV19 and TRBJ1-4, with TRBD1 as a possible D gene (6 bases). From germline, CDR1 is LNHDA and CDR2 SQIVND (reference sequence). The CDR3 sequence is 12 residues long. Trimming removed 3 bases at V and 8 bases at J, with 7 bases between.

This chain uses TRBV28 with TRBJ1-1; the match to TRBD1 covers 7 bases. With V trimmed by 5 bases and J by 4 bases, 7 bases remained unmatched. CDR1 is MDHEN and CDR2 is SYDVKM in the germline V gene. The CDR3 sequence is 14 residues long. The CDR3, as DNA: TGTGCCAGCAGTCCCCCAGGGGGTGGCACTGAAGCTTTCTTT. The encoded protein is CASSPPGGGTEAFF.

The rearrangement links TRBV24-1 to TRBJ2-1; no firm D call. Germline loops: CDR1 KGHDR, CDR2 SFDVKD. This CDR3 region has 13 residues. Trimming pared 7 bases from V and 6 bases from J, leaving 12 bases between. CDR3 coding DNA: TGTGCCACCAGCCGGATCAACTCCAATGAGCAGTTCTTC. It yields the protein CATSRINSNEQFF.

This chain connects TRBV5-4 to TRBJ2-4; no clear D. Trimming shortened V by 0 bases and J by 1 base, and 11 bases separated the two germline ends. This CDR3 is built from 16 residues. Germline CDR1 is SGHNT and CDR2 is YYREEE (reference sequence). CDR3 coding DNA: TGTGCCAGCAGCTTGGCCATAAGGGCCGCCAAAAACATTCAGTACTTC. The encoded protein is CASSLAIRAAKNIQYF.

V usage is TRBV28 and J usage is TRBJ1-2; 11 bases line up with TRBD1. The length of the CDR3 is 14 residues. In germline, CDR1 is MDHEN, CDR2 SYDVKM. The trim removed 5 bases at V and 7 bases at J, leaving 6 bases unmatched. In DNA form, the CDR3 reads TGTGCCAGCAGTCCATGGACAGGGGGCTTTGGCTACACCTTC. Its translation: CASSPWTGGFGYTF.

The chain couples TRBV6-5 to TRBJ2-3; D is uncertain. The CDR3 sequence is 12 residues long. V lost 6 bases and J 4 bases, leaving 8 bases between the germline ends. Per germline, CDR1 MNHEY and CDR2 SVGAGI. As DNA, the CDR3 is TGTGCCAGCAGGGTTAATGCAGATACGCAGTATTTT. Its translation is CASRVNADTQYF.

By sample fraction, this clone is medium-sized. The V gene is TRBV2, the J gene TRBJ1-1; 8 nucleotides line up with TRBD1. The CDR3 runs to 14 residues. V trimming: 6 bases; J trimming: 6 bases; junction bases outside the gene matches: 9. Germline V gene sequence: CDR1 SNHLY, CDR2 FYNNEI. The CDR3 coding sequence is TGTGCCAGCAGGGGGACAGGAGGAAACGCTGAAGCTTTCTTT. It codes for CASRGTGGNAEAFF. The full variable domain, completed using reference TRBV2 and TRBJ1-1, is EPEVTQTPSHQVTQMGQEVILRCVPISNHLYFYWYRQILGQKVEFLVSFYNNEISEKSEIFDDQFSVERPDGSNFTLKIRSTKLEDSAMYFCASRGTGGNAEAFFGQGTRLTVV.